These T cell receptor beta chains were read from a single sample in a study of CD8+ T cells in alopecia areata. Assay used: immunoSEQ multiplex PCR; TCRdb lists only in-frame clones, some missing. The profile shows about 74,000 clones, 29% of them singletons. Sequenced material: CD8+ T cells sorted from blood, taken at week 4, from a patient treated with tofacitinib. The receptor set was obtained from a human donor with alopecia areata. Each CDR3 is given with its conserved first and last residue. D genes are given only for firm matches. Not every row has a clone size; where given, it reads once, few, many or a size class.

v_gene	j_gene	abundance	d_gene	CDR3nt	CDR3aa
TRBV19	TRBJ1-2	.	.	TGTGCCAGTGCTGACTTAGCTAACTATGGCTACACCTTC	CASADLANYGYTF
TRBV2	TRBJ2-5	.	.	TGTGCCAGCTTGGGGGCATCGGGACAAGAGACCCAGTACTTC	CASLGASGQETQYF
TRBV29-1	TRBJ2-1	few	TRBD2	TGCAGCGTTGGTGCGGGAGAACGCAATGAGCAGTTCTTC	CSVGAGERNEQFF
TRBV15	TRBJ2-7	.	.	TGTGCCACCAGCAGCGGCGAGTACGAGCAGTACTTC	CATSSGEYEQYF
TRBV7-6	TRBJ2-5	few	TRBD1	TGTGCCAGCAGAGGACAGGGTCCGCCAGAGACCCAGTACTTC	CASRGQGPPETQYF
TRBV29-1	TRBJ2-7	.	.	TGCAGCGCTCTCACAGGGACTATCTACGAGCAGTACTTC	CSALTGTIYEQYF
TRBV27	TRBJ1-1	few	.	TGTGCCAGCAGCCCTCCGGGACGGATGAACACTGAAGCTTTCTTT	CASSPPGRMNTEAFF
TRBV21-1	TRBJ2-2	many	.	TGTGCCAGCAGCATCCGTGGACAGGGCAACACCGGGGAGCTGTTTTTT	CASSIRGQGNTGELFF
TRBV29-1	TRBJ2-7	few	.	TGCAGCGTTCTAGGAGCGGCGAACTCCTACGAGCAGTACTTC	CSVLGAANSYEQYF
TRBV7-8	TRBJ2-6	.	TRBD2	TGTGCCAGCAGTTACCCTAGCGGGCAAACCTCCTCCGCTGGGGCCAACGTCCTGACTTTC	CASSYPSGQTSSAGANVLTF
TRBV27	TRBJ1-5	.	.	TGTGCCAGCAGTTTAGGAGGGGGTCAGCCCCAGCATTTT	CASSLGGGQPQHF
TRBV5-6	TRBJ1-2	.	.	TGTGCCAGCAAAGACCTCAGGGAAGTGGATGGCTACACCTTC	CASKDLREVDGYTF
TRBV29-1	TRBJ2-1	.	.	TGCAGCGTTGTGGCAGCGAATGAGCAGTTCTTC	CSVVAANEQFF
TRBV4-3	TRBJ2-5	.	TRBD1	TGCGCCAGCAGCCAAGAATGGACAGGGGAGGGGGTCCAAGAGACCCAGTACTTC	CASSQEWTGEGVQETQYF
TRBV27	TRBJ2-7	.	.	TGTGCCAGCAATCCTCCCCGGACGATCTACGAGCAGTACTTC	CASNPPRTIYEQYF
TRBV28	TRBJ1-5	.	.	TGTGCCAGCAGGTTGGTTAGCAATCAGCCCCAGCATTTT	CASRLVSNQPQHF
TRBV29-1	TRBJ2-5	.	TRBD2	TGCAGCGCCCGAGGGACTAGCGGGATTGAGACCCAGTACTTC	CSARGTSGIETQYF
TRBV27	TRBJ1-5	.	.	TGTGCCAGCAGTTTATCAGGGGCTCATCAGCCCCAGCATTTT	CASSLSGAHQPQHF
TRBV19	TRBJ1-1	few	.	TGTGCCAGTAGTATGGCGGGGCGGTCGAGGGACAACACTGAAGCTTTCTTT	CASSMAGRSRDNTEAFF
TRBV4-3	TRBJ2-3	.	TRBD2	TGCGCCAGCAGGCTAACGACTAGCGGATTAGATACGCAGTATTTT	CASRLTTSGLDTQYF
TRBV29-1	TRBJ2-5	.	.	TGCAGCGCCCGTGGGTCGGGCCCCACGGAAGAGACCCAGTACTTC	CSARGSGPTEETQYF
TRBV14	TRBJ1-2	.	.	TGTGCCAGCAGCCAAGACTTTTTCGGGGATGACTATGGCTACACCTTC	CASSQDFFGDDYGYTF
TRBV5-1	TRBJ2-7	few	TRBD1	TGCGCCAGCAGCGGGGACAGTGACAACGAGCAGTACTTC	CASSGDSDNEQYF
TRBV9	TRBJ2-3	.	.	TGTGCCAGCAGCGTAGGGGATGGCCCAGATACGCAGTATTTT	CASSVGDGPDTQYF
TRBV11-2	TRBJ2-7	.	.	TGTGCCAGCAGCTTAAGGGCGTGGGAGCAGTACTTC	CASSLRAWEQYF
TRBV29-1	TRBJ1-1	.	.	TGCAGCGTTGTTTTGGGAGGAGAAGCTTTCTTT	CSVVLGGEAFF
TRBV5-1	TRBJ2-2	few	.	TGCGCCAGCAGTAAAACCGGGGAGCTGTTTTTT	CASSKTGELFF
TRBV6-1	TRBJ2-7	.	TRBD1	TGTGCCAGCAGGGACAGGCCTTCCTACGAGCAGTACTTC	CASRDRPSYEQYF
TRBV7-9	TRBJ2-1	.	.	TGTGCCAGCAGCAGACTAGTGTCTTACTCTGGGCAGTTCTTC	CASSRLVSYSGQFF
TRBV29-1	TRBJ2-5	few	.	TGCAGCGTTGAAGATCAGGAGACCCAGTACTTC	CSVEDQETQYF
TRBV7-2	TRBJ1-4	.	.	TGTGCCAGCACCTACAGGGAGGGTAATGAAAAACTGTTTTTT	CASTYREGNEKLFF
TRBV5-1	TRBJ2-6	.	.	TGCGCCAGCAGCTTGGCCCGGATGGGTTCTGGGGCCAACGTCCTGACTTTC	CASSLARMGSGANVLTF
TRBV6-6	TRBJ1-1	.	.	TGTGCCAGCAGAGCCGGGGCCGGTGAAGCTTTCTTT	CASRAGAGEAFF
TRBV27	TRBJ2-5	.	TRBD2	TGTGCCAGCAGTGCATGGACTAGCGGGAGGGAAGAGACCCAGTACTTC	CASSAWTSGREETQYF
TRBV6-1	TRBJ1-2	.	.	TGTGCCAGCAGTGGCTACACCTTC	CASSGYTF
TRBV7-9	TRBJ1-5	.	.	TGTGCCAGCAGCCCCGGGTGGGGGGAGGCCAATCAGCCCCAGCATTTT	CASSPGWGEANQPQHF
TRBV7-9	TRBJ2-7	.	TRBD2	TGTGCCAGCAGCTTAGTAGCGGGAGCCTACGAGCAGTACTTC	CASSLVAGAYEQYF
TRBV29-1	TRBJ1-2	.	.	TGCAGCGCCCCCCGGGCCCGTGGCTACACCTTC	CSAPRARGYTF
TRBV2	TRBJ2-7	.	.	TGTGCCAGCAGTGAGGGAGGCCCCTTCTACGAGCAGTACTTC	CASSEGGPFYEQYF
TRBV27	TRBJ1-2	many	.	TGTGCCAGCAGTTTAACCGCGAGGTATGGCTACACCTTC	CASSLTARYGYTF
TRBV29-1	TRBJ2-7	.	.	TGCAGCGTAGAGGCCTTGAGGGAGCAGTACTTC	CSVEALREQYF
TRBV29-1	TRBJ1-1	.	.	TGCAGCGTTGGGGACGGCACTGAAGCTTTCTTT	CSVGDGTEAFF
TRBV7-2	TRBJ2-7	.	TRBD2	TGTGCCAGCAGGACTAGCGGGAGGAATCCCTACGAGCAGTACTTC	CASRTSGRNPYEQYF
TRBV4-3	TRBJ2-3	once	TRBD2	TGCGCCAGCAGCCAAGATTCTATGGGCGGGAGGGCCTTTAGCACAGATACGCAGTATTTT	CASSQDSMGGRAFSTDTQYF
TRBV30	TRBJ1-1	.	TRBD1	TGTGCCTGGAGTCCCAGGACAGGGGACATGAACACTGAAGCTTTCTTT	CAWSPRTGDMNTEAFF
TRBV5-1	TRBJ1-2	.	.	TGCGCCAGCAGCTTGGAGGGTTATGGCTACACCTTC	CASSLEGYGYTF
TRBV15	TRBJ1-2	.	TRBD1	TGTGCCACCAGCCCTCTTGCAGGGGGGGCCTATGGCTACACCTTC	CATSPLAGGAYGYTF
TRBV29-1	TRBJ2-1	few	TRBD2	TGCAGCGTTGTTCTCCCGACTAGCGGGAGGGCCATTTATGAGCAGTTCTTC	CSVVLPTSGRAIYEQFF